Presented here are 30 T cell receptor beta chains from one specimen sequenced in a study of breast tumors, draining lymph nodes, adjacent tissues. Samples came from axillary lymph nodes draining the breast cancer. From the multiplex PCR reads, TCRdb called clonotypes with MiXCR, one entry per CDR3 protein. The table shows 100,000 or so distinct CDR3 sequences, with about 20% occurring only once. What was sequenced was axillary lymph node tissue. The receptor set was obtained from a female donor with breast cancer. Some clones in this sample may be carry-over from other donors' samples.

The rearrangement links TRBV28 to TRBJ2-3; TRBD2 aligns across 14 bases. The germline V gene encodes CDR1 MDHEN and CDR2 SYDVKM. V was pared by 3 bases and J by 11 bases, with 13 bases of the junction left unmatched. This CDR3 spans 17 amino acids. The CDR3 nucleotides are TGTGCCAGCAGTTTCCAATCGGGACTAGCGGGAGTGTATGAGCAGTATTTT. Translation: CASSFQSGLAGVYEQYF.

Remarks on this clonotype: A much larger clone lies one base from this, so it may be a read error. The chain recombines TRBV27 with TRBJ2-7, with D perhaps TRBD2 (5 bases). Germline V gene data show CDR1 as MNHEY and CDR2 as SMNVEV (reference sequence). There are 14 residues in the CDR3. The CDR3 sequence: CTSSFGRASYEQYF. CDR3 nucleotide sequence: TGTACCAGCAGTTTCGGGCGGGCCTCCTACGAGCAGTACTTC.

This clonotype was recorded many times. The chain carries TRBV7-9 and TRBJ1-2; D not resolved. Germline V gene lookup returns CDR1 SEHNR and CDR2 FQNEAQ (reference sequence). V was shortened by 1 base and J by 8 bases, with 14 bases between the two germline ends. CDR3 size: 14 residues. The CDR3, as DNA: TGTGCCAGCAGCTTAGTGCAGGCGCCGAGGGGCTACACCTTC. Translating gives CASSLVQAPRGYTF.

The sample holds many counts of this clonotype. This chain connects TRBV15 to TRBJ2-1, with 8 positions matching TRBD2. Germline CDR1 reads LNHNV; CDR2 reads YYDKDF (reference sequence). The length of the CDR3 is 16 residues. V lost 0 bases and J lost 5; bases outside the gene matches: 6. CDR3 coding DNA: TGTGCCACCAGCAGAGATCGTAGGACTAGCAACAATGAGCAGTTCTTC. Translating gives CATSRDRRTSNNEQFF. Drawing the rest from reference TRBV15 and TRBJ2-1, the complete variable domain is DAMVIQNPRYQVTQFGKPVTLSCSQTLNHNVMYWYQQKSSQAPKLLFHYYDKDFNNEADTPDNFQSRRPNTSFCFLDIRSPGLGDTAMYLCATSRDRRTSNNEQFFGPGTRLTVL.

This clonotype has ten or more counts. The CDR3 loop reads CASSPGHQETQYF. CDR3 nucleotides: TGTGCCAGCAGCCCTGGACACCAAGAGACCCAGTACTTC. This sequence joins TRBV7-3 and TRBJ2-5, with no clear D. The germline V gene has CDR1 SGHTA and CDR2 FQGTGA. CDR3 length: 13 amino acids. V was clipped by 5 bases and J by 0 bases, with 7 bases between them.

A remark on this clonotype: Since a much larger clone is just one base distant, this may be a read error. The gene calls are TRBV7-8 and TRBJ2-6; 7 bases agree with TRBD1. CDR3 length: 15 residues. Germline V gene sequence: CDR1 SGHVS, CDR2 FQNEAQ. DNA of the CDR3: TGTGCCGGCAGCATACAGGGGTCTGGGGCCAACGTCCTGACTTTC. It translates to CAGSIQGSGANVLTF. The entire variable domain, with the rest obtained from reference TRBV7-8 and TRBJ2-6, is as follows: GAGVSQSPRYKVAKRGQDVALRCDPISGHVSLFWYQQALGQGPEFLTYFQNEAQLDKSGLPSDRFFAERPEGSVSTLKIQRTQQEDSAVYLCAGSIQGSGANVLTFGAGSRLTVL.

V is TRBV15 and J is TRBJ1-1; D gene ambiguous. Trimming left V 5 bases short and J 1 base short, with 14 bases between. Germline V gives CDR1 LNHNV, CDR2 YYDKDF (reference sequence). CDR3 length: 15 amino acids. CDR3 coding DNA: TGTGCCACCAGCGACCCACCGTGGAAGAACACTGAAGCTTTCTTT. Translation gives CATSDPPWKNTEAFF.

This clonotype showed up many times. The V and J genes are TRBV6-1 and TRBJ1-5; 8 bases are shared with TRBD1. This CDR3 is built from 15 residues. V lost 4 bases and J lost 4; bases outside the gene matches: 6. Germline V lookup: CDR1 MNHNS, CDR2 SASEGT. DNA of the CDR3: TGTGCCAGCAGTGCAGGGACAGGAATGAATCAGCCCCAGCATTTT. This gives the protein CASSAGTGMNQPQHF.

This clonotype has more than one count but fewer than ten. The genes are TRBV5-6 and TRBJ2-5, with D possibly called TRBD1 or TRBD2 (5 bases each). The CDR3 consists of 12 residues. Germline V gene data show CDR1 as SGHDT and CDR2 as YYEEEE. V was pared by 7 bases and J by 5 bases, with 12 bases between. CDR3 loop: CASEVWGETQYF. The CDR3 DNA is TGTGCCAGCGAGGTCTGGGGGGAGACCCAGTACTTC.

This clonotype was recorded once. As DNA, the CDR3 is TGTGCCAGCAGCCCCAGGACCCTCAACAGGGGCCCCTACTATGGCTACACCTTC. The encoded protein is CASSPRTLNRGPYYGYTF. V usage is TRBV3-1 and J usage is TRBJ1-2, with TRBD1 identical over 7 bases. Looked up from germline, CDR1 is LGHDT and CDR2 is YNNKEL (reference sequence). CDR3 length: 18 residues. The V segment lost 4 bases and the J segment 3 bases; nucleotides outside the gene matches: 17.

This clonotype was counted many times. The chain links TRBV2 to TRBJ1-2; no clear D. Germline CDR1 is SNHLY and CDR2 is FYNNEI. The CDR3 totals 11 residues. Trimming cost V 7 bases and J 0 bases, with 3 bases left between them. The CDR3 DNA follows: TGTGCCAGCAAGGCTAACTATGGCTACACCTTC. It specifies CASKANYGYTF.

This clonotype showed up many times. The genes are TRBV7-9 and TRBJ2-7; D may match TRBD1 or TRBD2 (5 bases each). The CDR3 contains 13 residues. Trimming removed 3 bases from V and 3 bases from J, with 9 bases in between. The germline V gene has CDR1 SEHNR and CDR2 FQNEAQ (reference sequence). The CDR3 spells CASSFGTGYEQYF. The CDR3 nucleotides are TGTGCCAGCAGCTTCGGGACGGGCTACGAGCAGTACTTC.

Many counts were recorded for this clonotype. The chain is built from TRBV2 and TRBJ2-7; the match to TRBD2 covers 13 bases. Germline CDR1 and CDR2: SNHLY and FYNNEI. V was pared by 4 bases and J by 2 bases, with 11 bases of the junction left unmatched. The CDR3 is 18 amino acids. The CDR3 DNA reads as TGTGCCAGCAGTGTAGGTCGGACTAGCGGGAGTGACCCCTACGAGCAGTACTTC. This codes for CASSVGRTSGSDPYEQYF.

This clonotype has only a few counts. The CDR3 DNA follows: TGTGCCAGCAGTTCGAGACAGGGCCTTGGAAACACCATATATTTT. The encoded protein is CASSSRQGLGNTIYF. The V gene is TRBV28, the J gene TRBJ1-3; 7 nucleotides align to TRBD1. This CDR3 is 15 amino acids long. The V and J ends lost 4 bases and 3 bases, in that order; junction bases with no gene match: 6. From germline, CDR1 is MDHEN and CDR2 SYDVKM.

This clonotype has a count of ten or more. This chain links TRBV9 with TRBJ2-3; TRBD2 aligns across 8 bases. CDR1 and CDR2 (germline): SGDLS, YYNGEE. With 0 bases clipped from V and 4 bases from J, the junction kept 4 bases outside the gene matches. The CDR3 has 15 amino acids. CDR3 DNA: TGTGCCAGCAGCGTAGGCGGGGGGACTGCAGATACGCAGTATTTT. Translated: CASSVGGGTADTQYF.

This clonotype was seen ten or more times. The chain couples TRBV6-1 to TRBJ2-1; the D is unclear. CDR3 size: 17 residues. From germline, CDR1 is MNHNS and CDR2 SASEGT. V lost 0 bases, J lost 4 bases, and 16 bases lay in between. CDR3 in DNA: TGTGCCAGCAGTGAAGCTGGTTGGGTAGTCGAATACAATGAGCAGTTCTTC. Residues: CASSEAGWVVEYNEQFF.

Comments on this clonotype: A much more abundant neighbour one base away suggests this may be a read error. The gene calls are TRBV7-2 and TRBJ1-5, with D unclear. The CDR3 extends over 16 amino acids. CDR1 is SGHTA and CDR2 is FQGNSA in the germline V gene. V was clipped by 1 base and J by 0 bases, with 10 bases between them. CDR3 in DNA: TGTGCCAGCAGCTTAGTAGTGATGTATAGCAATCAGCCCCAGCATTTT. It translates to CASSLVVMYSNQPQHF. Variable domain in full (rest from reference TRBV7-2 and TRBJ1-5): GAGVSQSPSNKVTEKGKDVELRCDPISGHTALYWYRQSLGQGLEFLIYFQGNSAPDKSGLPSDRFSAERTGGSVSTLTIQRTQQEDSAVYLCASSLVVMYSNQPQHFGDGTRLSIL.

The chain has TRBV6-1 and TRBJ2-6; TRBD1 agrees at 7 bases. Germline-derived CDR1 and CDR2 are MNHNS and SASEGT. This CDR3 region has 17 residues. Trimming removed 0 bases from V and 2 bases from J; junction bases left unmatched: 4. CDR3 coding DNA: TGTGCCAGCAGTGAAGCTACGACAGGGCCTGGGGCCAACGTCCTGACTTTC. It codes for CASSEATTGPGANVLTF.

This clonotype showed up many times. The gene calls are TRBV9 and TRBJ2-5, with D possibly TRBD1 on 5 matching bases. Looked up from germline, CDR1 is SGDLS and CDR2 is YYNGEE. The V end was cut by 0 bases, the J end by 4 bases, with 13 bases between. The CDR3 is 15 residues long. CDR3 nucleotides: TGTGCCAGCAGCGTAGTGGAAGGGGTGGGAGAGACCCAGTACTTC. It yields the protein CASSVVEGVGETQYF.

The sample holds many counts of this clonotype. This chain joins TRBV4-1 and TRBJ2-7; D is unclear. V was clipped by 3 bases and J by 0 bases, with 9 bases between them. This CDR3 region has 14 residues. Germline V gene sequence: CDR1 MGHRA, CDR2 YSYEKL. CDR3 protein: CASSHGLLSYEQYF. CDR3 in DNA: TGCGCCAGCAGCCACGGGCTACTCTCCTACGAGCAGTACTTC.

This chain joins TRBV6-4 and TRBJ1-1; D might be TRBD1 (5 bases). Germline V CDR1 and CDR2: MRHNA, SNTAGT. The CDR3 totals 13 residues. Trimming pared 10 bases from V and 4 bases from J, leaving 16 bases between. CDR3 sequence (DNA): TGTGCCACTAAGGGGAGGGACGGCACTGAAGCTTTCTTT. Its protein is CATKGRDGTEAFF.

This clonotype was seen a few times. This rearrangement joins TRBV25-1 to TRBJ1-1, with TRBD1 as a possible D gene (6 bases). In germline, CDR1 is MGHDK, CDR2 SYGVNS. V lost 1 base to trimming and J lost 10 bases, with 13 bases between them. The CDR3 is 13 amino acids. The CDR3 here is CASSEWAGARAFF. CDR3 DNA: TGTGCCAGCAGTGAATGGGCAGGGGCTAGAGCTTTCTTT. The whole variable domain, remainder taken from reference TRBV25-1 and TRBJ1-1, is EADIYQTPRYLVIGTGKKITLECSQTMGHDKMYWYQQDPGMELHLIHYSYGVNSTEKGDLSSESTVSRIRTEHFPLTLESARPSHTSQYLCASSEWAGARAFFGQGTRLTVV.

This clonotype was counted at least ten times. V and J are TRBV10-2 and TRBJ1-5; no definite D call. CDR3 length equals 12 residues. Germline V gene sequence: CDR1 WSHSY, CDR2 SAAADI. V lost 2 bases and J lost 5, with 4 bases in between. CDR3 nucleotides: TGCGCCAGCAGTGAGCCGTATCAGCCCCAGCATTTT. It specifies CASSEPYQPQHF.

This clonotype has at least ten counts. The J gene is TRBJ2-3, the V gene TRBV6-5; no clear D. Trimming took off 6 bases at V and 6 bases at J, with 22 bases between the two ends. Germline lookup yields CDR1 MNHEY and CDR2 SVGAGI. CDR3 length equals 16 residues. The CDR3 nucleotides are TGTGCCAGCAGGCCGTGGGCAGAACAGACCGTGGATACGCAGTATTTT. It is translated as CASRPWAEQTVDTQYF.

This clonotype occurred many times. This chain uses TRBV12-3 or TRBV12-4 with TRBJ2-7, with D hard to call. Trimming shortened V by 4 bases and J by 6 bases, and 13 bases separated the two germline ends. CDR3 length equals 13 residues. For the CDR3, the DNA is TGTGCCAGCAGTTCTACACGACCGTCCGAGCAGTACTTC. Translated: CASSSTRPSEQYF.

At least ten counts were recorded for this clonotype. The rearrangement links TRBV5-1 to TRBJ2-1; no firm D call. Germline V gene data show CDR1 as SGHRS and CDR2 as YFSETQ. The CDR3 consists of 13 residues. The V gene lost 2 bases and the J gene lost 3 bases, with 6 bases spanning the gap. CDR3 region: CASSFVSYNEQFF. The DNA of the CDR3 is TGCGCCAGCAGCTTTGTCAGCTACAATGAGCAGTTCTTC.

There are many counts of this clonotype. This chain uses TRBV12-3 or TRBV12-4 with TRBJ2-3; D unresolved. CDR3 size: 12 residues. With 5 bases removed from V and 7 bases from J, the gap between germline ends came to 10 bases. CDR3 sequence (DNA): TGTGCCAGCAGTCTCACCCGGTATACGCAGTATTTT. Translating gives CASSLTRYTQYF.

About this clonotype itself: A junction end diverges from the germline sequence, so it may reflect a read error. This rearrangement joins TRBV4-1 to TRBJ1-4, with 8 bases identical to TRBD1. This CDR3 is 17 amino acids long. Looked up from germline, CDR1 is MGHRA and CDR2 is YSYEKL. CDR3 residues: CASSHPPGDRTAKRLLF. The CDR3, as DNA: TGCGCCAGCAGCCACCCTCCAGGGGACAGGACGGCTAAGAGGCTGCTTTTT.

This clonotype came up many times. CDR3 nucleotide sequence: TGTGCCAGCAGGTGGTTGAACTACAATGAGCAGTTCTTC. Translation: CASRWLNYNEQFF. This chain links TRBV27 with TRBJ2-1; D ambiguous. The V end was cut by 6 bases, the J end by 3 bases, with 9 bases between. This CDR3 region has 13 residues. Germline V gene data show CDR1 as MNHEY and CDR2 as SMNVEV (reference sequence).

This clonotype was seen just once. This clone may be a read error of a much larger clone one base away. V gene TRBV3-1 combines with J gene TRBJ1-2; D possibly corresponds to TRBD1 (6 bases). Germline V CDR1 and CDR2: LGHDT, YNNKEL (reference sequence). The CDR3 contains 16 residues. Trimming pared 0 bases from V and 4 bases from J, leaving 15 bases between. CDR3 in amino acids: CASSQEWGPDSYGYTF. In nucleotides, the CDR3 is TGTGCCAGCAGCCAAGAGTGGGGTCCGGACAGCTATGGCTACACCTTC.